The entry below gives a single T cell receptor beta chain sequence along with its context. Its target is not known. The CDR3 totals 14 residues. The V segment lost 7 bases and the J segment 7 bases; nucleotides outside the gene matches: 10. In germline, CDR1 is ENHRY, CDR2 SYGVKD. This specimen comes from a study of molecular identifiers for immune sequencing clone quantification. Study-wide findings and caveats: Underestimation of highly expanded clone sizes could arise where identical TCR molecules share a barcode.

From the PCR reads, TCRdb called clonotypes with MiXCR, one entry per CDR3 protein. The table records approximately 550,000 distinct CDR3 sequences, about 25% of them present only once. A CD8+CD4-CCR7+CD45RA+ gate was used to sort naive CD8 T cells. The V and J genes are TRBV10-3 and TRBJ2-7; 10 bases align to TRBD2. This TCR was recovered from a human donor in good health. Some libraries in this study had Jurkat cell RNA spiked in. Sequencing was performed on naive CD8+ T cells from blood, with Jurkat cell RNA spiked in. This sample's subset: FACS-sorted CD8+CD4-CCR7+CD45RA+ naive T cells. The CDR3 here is CAIMEAGGPLEQYF. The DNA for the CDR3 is TGTGCCATCATGGAAGCGGGAGGGCCTCTGGAGCAGTACTTC.